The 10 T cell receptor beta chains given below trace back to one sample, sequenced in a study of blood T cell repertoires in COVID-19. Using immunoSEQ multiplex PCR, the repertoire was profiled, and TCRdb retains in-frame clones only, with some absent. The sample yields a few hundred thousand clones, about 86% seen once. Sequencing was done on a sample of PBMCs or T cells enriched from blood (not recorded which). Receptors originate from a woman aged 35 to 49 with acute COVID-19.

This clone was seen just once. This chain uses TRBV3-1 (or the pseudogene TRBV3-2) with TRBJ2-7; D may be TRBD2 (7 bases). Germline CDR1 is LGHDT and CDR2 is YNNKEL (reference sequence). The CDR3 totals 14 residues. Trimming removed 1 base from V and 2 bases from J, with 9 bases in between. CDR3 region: CASSQGGGPYEQYF. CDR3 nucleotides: TGTGCCAGCAGCCAAGGGGGGGGCCCCTACGAGCAGTACTTC.

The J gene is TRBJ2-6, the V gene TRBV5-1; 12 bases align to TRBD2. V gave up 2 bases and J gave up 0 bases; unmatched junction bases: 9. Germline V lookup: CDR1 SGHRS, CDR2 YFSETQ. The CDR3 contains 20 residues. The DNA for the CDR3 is TGCGCCAGCAGCTTCGGACTAGCGGGGAGACAGGCCTCTGGGGCCAACGTCCTGACTTTC. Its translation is CASSFGLAGRQASGANVLTF.

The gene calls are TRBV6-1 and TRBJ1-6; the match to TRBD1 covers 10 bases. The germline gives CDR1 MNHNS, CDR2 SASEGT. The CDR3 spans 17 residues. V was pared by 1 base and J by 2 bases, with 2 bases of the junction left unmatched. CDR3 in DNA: TGTGCCAGCAGTGAAGGGGACAGGGGTGCCTATAATTCACCCCTCCACTTT. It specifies CASSEGDRGAYNSPLHF.

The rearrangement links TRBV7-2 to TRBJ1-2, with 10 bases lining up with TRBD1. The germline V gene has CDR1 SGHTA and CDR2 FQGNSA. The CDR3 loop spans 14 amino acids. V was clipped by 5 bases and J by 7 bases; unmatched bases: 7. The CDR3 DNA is TGTGCCAGCAGCATCGACAGGGGGCGAGGTGGCTACACCTTC. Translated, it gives CASSIDRGRGGYTF. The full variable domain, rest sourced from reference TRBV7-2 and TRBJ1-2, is GAGVSQSPSNKVTEKGKDVELRCDPISGHTALYWYRQSLGQGLEFLIYFQGNSAPDKSGLPSDRFSAERTGGSVSTLTIQRTQQEDSAVYLCASSIDRGRGGYTFGSGTRLTVV.

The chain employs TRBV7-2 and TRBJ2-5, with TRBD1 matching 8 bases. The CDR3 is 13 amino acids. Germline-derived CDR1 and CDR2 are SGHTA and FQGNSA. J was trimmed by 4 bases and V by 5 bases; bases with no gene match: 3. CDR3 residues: CASSGTGRETQYF. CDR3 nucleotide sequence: TGTGCCAGCAGCGGGACAGGCCGAGAGACCCAGTACTTC.

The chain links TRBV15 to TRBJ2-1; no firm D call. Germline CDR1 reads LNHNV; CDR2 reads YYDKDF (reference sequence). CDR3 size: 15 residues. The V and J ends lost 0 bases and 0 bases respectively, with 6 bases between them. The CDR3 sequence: CATSRDSYSYNEQFF. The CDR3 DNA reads TGTGCCACCAGCAGAGACTCGTACTCCTACAATGAGCAGTTCTTC.

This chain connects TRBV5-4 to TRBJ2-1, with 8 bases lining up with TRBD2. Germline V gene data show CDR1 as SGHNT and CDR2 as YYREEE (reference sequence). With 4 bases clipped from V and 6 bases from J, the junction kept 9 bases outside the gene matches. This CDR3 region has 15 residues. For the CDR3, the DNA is TGTGCCAGCAGCCCCCATGGACTAGCAGGCAATGAGCAGTTCTTC. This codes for CASSPHGLAGNEQFF.

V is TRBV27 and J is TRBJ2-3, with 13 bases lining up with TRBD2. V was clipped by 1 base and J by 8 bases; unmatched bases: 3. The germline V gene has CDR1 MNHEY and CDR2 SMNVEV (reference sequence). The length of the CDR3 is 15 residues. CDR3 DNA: TGTGCCAGCAGTTTATTTACTAGCGGGGGGGTTACGCAGTATTTT. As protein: CASSLFTSGGVTQYF.

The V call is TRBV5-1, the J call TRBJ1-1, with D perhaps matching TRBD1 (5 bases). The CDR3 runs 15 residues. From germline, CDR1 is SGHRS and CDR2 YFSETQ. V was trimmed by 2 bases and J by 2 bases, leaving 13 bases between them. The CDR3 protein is CASSLWGGSNTEAFF. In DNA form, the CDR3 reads TGCGCCAGCAGCTTATGGGGGGGATCAAACACTGAAGCTTTCTTT.

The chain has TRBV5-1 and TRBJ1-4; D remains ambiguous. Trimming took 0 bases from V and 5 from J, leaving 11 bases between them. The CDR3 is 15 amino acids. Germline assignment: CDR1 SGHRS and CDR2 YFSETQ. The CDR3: CASSLEDYWNEKLFF. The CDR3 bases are TGCGCCAGCAGCTTGGAGGACTATTGGAATGAAAAACTGTTTTTT.